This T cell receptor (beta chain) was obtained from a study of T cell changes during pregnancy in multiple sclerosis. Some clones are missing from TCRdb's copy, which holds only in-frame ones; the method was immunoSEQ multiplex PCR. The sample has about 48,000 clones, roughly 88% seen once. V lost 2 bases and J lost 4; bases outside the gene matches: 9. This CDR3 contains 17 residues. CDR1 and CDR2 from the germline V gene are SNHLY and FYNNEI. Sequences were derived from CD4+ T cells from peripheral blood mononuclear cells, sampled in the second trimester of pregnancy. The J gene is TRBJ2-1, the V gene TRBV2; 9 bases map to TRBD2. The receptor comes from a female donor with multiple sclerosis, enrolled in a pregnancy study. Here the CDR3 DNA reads TGTGCCAGCAGTGAACGAGGGCGGGAGGGGTTTTACAATGAGCAGTTCTTC. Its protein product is CASSERGREGFYNEQFF. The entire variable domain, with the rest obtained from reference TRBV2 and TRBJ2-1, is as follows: EPEVTQTPSHQVTQMGQEVILRCVPISNHLYFYWYRQILGQKVEFLVSFYNNEISEKSEIFDDQFSVERPDGSNFTLKIRSTKLEDSAMYFCASSERGREGFYNEQFFGPGTRLTVL.